The clone carrying this TCR beta chain was seen repeatedly, ten times or more. Antigen specificity is unknown. The sample comes from a study of T cells in Graves' hyperthyroidism and ophthalmopathy. RNA transcripts served as the template for amplifying TCR beta CDR3 regions. HTBI primers were used for first-round RT-PCR of the TCR CDR3. TCRdb reprocessed the multiplex PCR reads with MiXCR, giving one entry per CDR3 protein. The sample lists over 350,000 distinct CDR3 sequences, around 18% occurring once. Notes on the study in general: Prediction of ophthalmopathy progression came a median about 6 months pre-onset.

The source of this sequence is a man between 18 and 29 years old with Graves' ophthalmopathy. Specimen: blood.

The CDR3 loop reads CASSPLSSYNEQFF. CDR3 nucleotide sequence: TGCGCCAGCAGCCCCCTGAGCTCCTACAATGAGCAGTTCTTC. The chain combines TRBV5-1 with TRBJ2-1, with D hard to call. In germline, CDR1 is SGHRS, CDR2 YFSETQ. The CDR3 is 14 amino acids. Trimming took 4 bases from V and 0 from J, leaving 8 bases between them. Full variable domain (remainder filled in from reference TRBV5-1 and TRBJ2-1): KAGVTQTPRYLIKTRGQQVTLSCSPISGHRSVSWYQQTPGQGLQFLFEYFSETQRNKGNFPGRFSGRQFSNSRSEMNVSTLELGDSALYLCASSPLSSYNEQFFGPGTRLTVL.